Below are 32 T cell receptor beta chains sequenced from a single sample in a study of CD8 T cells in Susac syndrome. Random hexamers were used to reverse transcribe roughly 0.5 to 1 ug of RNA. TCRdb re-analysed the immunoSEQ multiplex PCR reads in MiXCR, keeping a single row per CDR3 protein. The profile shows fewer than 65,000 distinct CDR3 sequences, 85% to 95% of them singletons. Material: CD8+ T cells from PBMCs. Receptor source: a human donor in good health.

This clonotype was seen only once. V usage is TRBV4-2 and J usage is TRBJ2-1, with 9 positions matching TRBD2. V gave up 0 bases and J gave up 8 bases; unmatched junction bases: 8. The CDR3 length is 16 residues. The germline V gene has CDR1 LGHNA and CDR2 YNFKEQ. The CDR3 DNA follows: TGTGCCAGCAGCCAAGAGGGCGGGGGGGCGTTCGATGAGCAGTTCTTC. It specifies CASSQEGGGAFDEQFF.

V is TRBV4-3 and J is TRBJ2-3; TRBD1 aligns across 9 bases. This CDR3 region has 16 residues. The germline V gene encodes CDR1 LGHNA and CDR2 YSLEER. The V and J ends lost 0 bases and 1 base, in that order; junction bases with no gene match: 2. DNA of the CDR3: TGCGCCAGCAGCCAAGATTGGACAGGGGGCACAGATACGCAGTATTTT. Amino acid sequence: CASSQDWTGGTDTQYF.

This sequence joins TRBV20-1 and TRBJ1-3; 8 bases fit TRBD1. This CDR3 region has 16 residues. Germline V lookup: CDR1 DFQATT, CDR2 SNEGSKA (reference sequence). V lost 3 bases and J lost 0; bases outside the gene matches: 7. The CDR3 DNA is TGCAGTGCTAGGTCGACAGGGGCCGACTCTGGAAACACCATATATTTT. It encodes CSARSTGADSGNTIYF.

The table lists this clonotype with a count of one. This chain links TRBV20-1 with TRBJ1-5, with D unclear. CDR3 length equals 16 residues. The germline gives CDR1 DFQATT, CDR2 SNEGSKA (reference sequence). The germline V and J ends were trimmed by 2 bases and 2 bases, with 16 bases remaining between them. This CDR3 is CSARKGSLFGNQPQHF. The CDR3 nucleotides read TGCAGTGCTAGAAAGGGCTCCCTCTTTGGCAATCAGCCCCAGCATTTT.

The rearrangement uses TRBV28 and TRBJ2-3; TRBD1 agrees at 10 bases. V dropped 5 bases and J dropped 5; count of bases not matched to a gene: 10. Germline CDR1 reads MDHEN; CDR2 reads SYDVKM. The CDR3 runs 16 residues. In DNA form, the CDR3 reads TGTGCCAGCAGTCCTCTTCCGGGACAGGGGAAAGATACGCAGTATTTT. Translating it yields CASSPLPGQGKDTQYF.

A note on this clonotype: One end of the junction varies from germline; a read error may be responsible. The CDR3 coding sequence is TGTGCCAGCAGCTTAAACCCTGACCTTATGGGGACTGAAGTTTTCTTT. Amino acid sequence: CASSLNPDLMGTEVFF. The chain has TRBV7-6 and TRBJ1-1; D possibly corresponds to TRBD1 (5 bases). The CDR3 is 16 amino acids. Germline V gene lookup returns CDR1 SGHVS and CDR2 FNYEAQ.

The CDR3 DNA reads TGCGCCAGCAGTGAGTCGGGCCGAGGGAACACTGAAGCTTTCTTT. Its protein product is CASSESGRGNTEAFF. This chain uses TRBV10-2 with TRBJ1-1; D remains ambiguous. V dropped 0 bases and J dropped 1 base, with 9 bases sitting between them. This CDR3 region has 15 residues. Germline CDR1 WSHSY, CDR2 SAAADI.

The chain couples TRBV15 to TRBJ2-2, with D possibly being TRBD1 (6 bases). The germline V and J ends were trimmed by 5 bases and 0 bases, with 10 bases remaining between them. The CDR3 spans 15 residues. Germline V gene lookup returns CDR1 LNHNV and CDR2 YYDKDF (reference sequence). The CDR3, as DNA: TGTGCCACCAGCCCCAGGGGAACGAACACCGGGGAGCTGTTTTTT. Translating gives CATSPRGTNTGELFF.

Here the CDR3 reads CASRLRMETSRETQYF. CDR3 nucleotides: TGTGCCAGCAGGTTACGTATGGAGACCTCCAGAGAGACCCAGTACTTC. V gene TRBV6-5 combines with J gene TRBJ2-5; D is ambiguous. The CDR3 has 16 amino acids. Trimming took 6 bases from V and 4 from J, leaving 21 bases between them. CDR1 and CDR2 from the germline V gene are MNHEY and SVGAGI.

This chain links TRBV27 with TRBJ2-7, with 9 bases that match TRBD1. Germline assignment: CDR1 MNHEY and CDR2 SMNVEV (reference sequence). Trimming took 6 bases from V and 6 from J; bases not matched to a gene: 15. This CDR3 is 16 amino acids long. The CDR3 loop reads CASSPGPGQGWGEQYF. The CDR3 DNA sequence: TGTGCCAGCAGCCCTGGGCCGGGACAGGGTTGGGGCGAGCAGTACTTC.

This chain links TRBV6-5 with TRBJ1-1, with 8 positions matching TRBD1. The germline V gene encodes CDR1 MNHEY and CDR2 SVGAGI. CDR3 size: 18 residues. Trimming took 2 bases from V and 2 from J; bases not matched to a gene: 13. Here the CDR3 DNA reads TGTGCCAGCAGTTACCTCGACAGGGGAGGCCGCGCTAACACTGAAGCTTTCTTT. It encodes CASSYLDRGGRANTEAFF.

The DNA of the CDR3 is TGCGCCAGCAGCTTGGGTGAGGGATACACCGGGGAGCTGTTTTTT. Its translation: CASSLGEGYTGELFF. The chain carries TRBV5-1 and TRBJ2-2, with a possible D match to TRBD2 (5 bases). The CDR3 is 15 amino acids. Trimming took 0 bases from V and 3 from J, leaving 9 bases between them. CDR1 SGHRS and CDR2 YFSETQ come from the germline V gene.

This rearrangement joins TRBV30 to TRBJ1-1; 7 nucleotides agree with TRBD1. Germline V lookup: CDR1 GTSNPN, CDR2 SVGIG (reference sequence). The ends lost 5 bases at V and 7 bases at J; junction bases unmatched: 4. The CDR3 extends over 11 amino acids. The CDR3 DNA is TGTGCCTGGGCAGGGGGTTTTGAAGCTTTCTTT. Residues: CAWAGGFEAFF.

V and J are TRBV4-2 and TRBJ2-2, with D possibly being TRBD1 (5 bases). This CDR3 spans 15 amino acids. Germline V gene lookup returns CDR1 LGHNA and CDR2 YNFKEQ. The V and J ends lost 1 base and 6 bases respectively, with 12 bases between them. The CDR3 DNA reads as TGTGCCAGCAGCCAAGGATTCTGGGGCGCCGGGGAGCTGTTTTTT. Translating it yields CASSQGFWGAGELFF.

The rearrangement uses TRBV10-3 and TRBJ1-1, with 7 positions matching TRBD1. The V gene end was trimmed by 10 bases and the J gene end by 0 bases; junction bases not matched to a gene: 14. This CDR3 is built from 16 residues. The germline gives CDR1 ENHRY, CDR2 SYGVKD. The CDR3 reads CATLDRYGSMNTEAFF. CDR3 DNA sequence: TGTGCCACCCTGGACAGGTACGGTTCAATGAACACTGAAGCTTTCTTT.

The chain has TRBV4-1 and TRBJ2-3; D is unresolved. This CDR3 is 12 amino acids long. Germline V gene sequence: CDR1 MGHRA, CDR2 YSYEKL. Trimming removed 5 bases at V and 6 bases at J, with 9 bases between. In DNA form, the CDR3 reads TGCGCCAGCAGCGAACCTGTTGATACGCAGTATTTT. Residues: CASSEPVDTQYF.

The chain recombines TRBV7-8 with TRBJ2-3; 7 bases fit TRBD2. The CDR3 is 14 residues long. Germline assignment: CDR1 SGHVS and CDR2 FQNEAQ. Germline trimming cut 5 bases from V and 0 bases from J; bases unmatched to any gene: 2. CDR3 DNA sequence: TGTGCCAGCAGCAGGGGAGGGAGCACAGATACGCAGTATTTT. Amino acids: CASSRGGSTDTQYF. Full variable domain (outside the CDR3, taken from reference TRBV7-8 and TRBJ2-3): GAGVSQSPRYKVAKRGQDVALRCDPISGHVSLFWYQQALGQGPEFLTYFQNEAQLDKSGLPSDRFFAERPEGSVSTLKIQRTQQEDSAVYLCASSRGGSTDTQYFGPGTRLTVL.

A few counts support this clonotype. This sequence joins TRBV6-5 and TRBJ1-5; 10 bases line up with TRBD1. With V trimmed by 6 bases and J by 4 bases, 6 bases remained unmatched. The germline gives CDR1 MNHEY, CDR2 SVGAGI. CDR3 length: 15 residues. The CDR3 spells CASSPPGQGNQPQHF. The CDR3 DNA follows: TGTGCCAGCAGCCCCCCGGGACAGGGGAATCAGCCCCAGCATTTT.

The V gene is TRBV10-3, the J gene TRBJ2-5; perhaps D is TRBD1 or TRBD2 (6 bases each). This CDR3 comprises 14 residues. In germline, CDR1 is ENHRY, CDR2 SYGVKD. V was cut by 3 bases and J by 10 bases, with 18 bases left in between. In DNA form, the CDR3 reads TGTGCCATCAGTGAAGGGGGGACCCCAGGAGGCCAGTACTTC. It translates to CAISEGGTPGGQYF.

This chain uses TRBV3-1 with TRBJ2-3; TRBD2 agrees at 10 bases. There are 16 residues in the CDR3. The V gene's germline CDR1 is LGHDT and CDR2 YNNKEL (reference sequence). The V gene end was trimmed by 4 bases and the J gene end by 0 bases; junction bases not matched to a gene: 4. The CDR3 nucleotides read TGTGCCAGCAGCCGGGGACTAGCGCAAAGCACAGATACGCAGTATTTT. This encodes CASSRGLAQSTDTQYF.

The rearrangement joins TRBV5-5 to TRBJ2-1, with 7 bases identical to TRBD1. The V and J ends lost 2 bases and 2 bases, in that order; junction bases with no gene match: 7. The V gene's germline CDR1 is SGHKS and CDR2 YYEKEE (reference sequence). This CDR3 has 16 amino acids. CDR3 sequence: CASSFGDRVAYNEQFF. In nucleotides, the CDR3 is TGTGCCAGCAGCTTTGGAGACAGGGTGGCCTACAATGAGCAGTTCTTC.

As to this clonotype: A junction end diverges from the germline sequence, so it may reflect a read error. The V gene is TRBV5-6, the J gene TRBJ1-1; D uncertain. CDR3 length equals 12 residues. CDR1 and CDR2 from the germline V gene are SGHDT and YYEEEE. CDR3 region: CASILATGRNFF. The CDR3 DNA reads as TGTGCCAGCATCTTGGCGACGGGCCGCAATTTCTTT. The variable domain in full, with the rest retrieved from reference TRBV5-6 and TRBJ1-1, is DAGVTQSPTHLIKTRGQQVTLRCSPKSGHDTVSWYQQALGQGPQFIFQYYEEEERQRGNFPDRFSGHQFPNYSSELNVNALLLGDSALYLCASILATGRNFFGQGTRLTVV.

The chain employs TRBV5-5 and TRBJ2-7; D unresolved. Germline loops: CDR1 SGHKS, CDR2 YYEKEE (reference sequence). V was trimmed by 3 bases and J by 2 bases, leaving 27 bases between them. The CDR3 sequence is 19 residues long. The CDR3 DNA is TGTGCCAGCAGCTCACCCCCGCCCACCTCTTGGCAGCCGACCTACGAGCAGTACTTC. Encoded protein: CASSSPPPTSWQPTYEQYF.

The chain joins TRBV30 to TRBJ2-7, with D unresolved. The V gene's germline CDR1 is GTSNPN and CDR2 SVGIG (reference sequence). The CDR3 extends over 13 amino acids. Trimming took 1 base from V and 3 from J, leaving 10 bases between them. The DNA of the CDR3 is TGTGCCTGGAGTGATGAAACCATCTACGAGCAGTACTTC. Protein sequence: CAWSDETIYEQYF.

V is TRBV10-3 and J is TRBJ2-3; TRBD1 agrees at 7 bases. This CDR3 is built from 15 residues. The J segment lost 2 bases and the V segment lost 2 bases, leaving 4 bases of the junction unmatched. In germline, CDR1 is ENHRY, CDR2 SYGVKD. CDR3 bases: TGTGCCATCAGTGAGATGACAGGGCACACAGATACGCAGTATTTT. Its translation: CAISEMTGHTDTQYF.

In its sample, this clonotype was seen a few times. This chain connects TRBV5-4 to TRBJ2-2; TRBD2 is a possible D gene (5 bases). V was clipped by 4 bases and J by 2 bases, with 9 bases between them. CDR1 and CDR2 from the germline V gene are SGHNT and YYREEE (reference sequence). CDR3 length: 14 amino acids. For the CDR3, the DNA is TGTGCCAGCAGCCCCCCGGGAAACACCGGGGAGCTGTTTTTT. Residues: CASSPPGNTGELFF.

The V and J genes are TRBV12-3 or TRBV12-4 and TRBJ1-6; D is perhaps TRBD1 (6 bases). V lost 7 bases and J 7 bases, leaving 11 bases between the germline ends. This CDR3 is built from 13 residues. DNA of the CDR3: TGTGCCAGCAAGGCAGGGGCGAATTCACCCCTCCACTTT. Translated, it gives CASKAGANSPLHF.

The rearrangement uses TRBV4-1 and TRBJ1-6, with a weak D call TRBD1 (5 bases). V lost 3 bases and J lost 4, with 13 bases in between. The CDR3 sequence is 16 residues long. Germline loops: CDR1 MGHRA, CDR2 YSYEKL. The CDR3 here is CASSHDRDGYNSPLHF. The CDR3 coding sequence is TGCGCCAGCAGCCACGACCGGGACGGATATAATTCACCCCTCCACTTT.

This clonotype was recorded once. The CDR3 is CASSQGPRSADTQYF. As DNA, the CDR3 is TGCGCCAGCAGTCAGGGACCCCGCAGCGCAGATACGCAGTATTTT. The V call is TRBV4-3, the J call TRBJ2-3, with D perhaps assigned TRBD1 or TRBD2 (5 bases each). Trimming took off 6 bases at V and 4 bases at J, with 17 bases between the two ends. Germline V gene sequence: CDR1 LGHNA, CDR2 YSLEER. The CDR3 is made up of 15 amino acids.

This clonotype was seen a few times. This chain's CDR3 is CAWSGVGRTYEQYF. The CDR3 DNA reads TGTGCCTGGAGTGGGGTTGGAAGGACCTACGAGCAGTACTTC. The genes are TRBV30 and TRBJ2-7; D gene ambiguous. Germline CDR1 GTSNPN, CDR2 SVGIG (reference sequence). Trimming pared 1 base from V and 2 bases from J, leaving 12 bases between. This CDR3 is 14 amino acids long.

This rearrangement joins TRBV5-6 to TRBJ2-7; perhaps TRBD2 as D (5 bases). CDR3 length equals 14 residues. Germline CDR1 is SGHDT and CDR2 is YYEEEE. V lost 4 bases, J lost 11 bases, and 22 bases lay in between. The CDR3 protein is CASSQREVEWSKYF. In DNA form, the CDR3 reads TGTGCCAGCAGCCAGAGGGAAGTGGAGTGGAGTAAGTACTTC.

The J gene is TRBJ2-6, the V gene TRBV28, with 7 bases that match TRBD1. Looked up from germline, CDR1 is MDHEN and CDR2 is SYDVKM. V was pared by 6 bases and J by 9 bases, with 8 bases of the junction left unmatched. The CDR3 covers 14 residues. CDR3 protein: CASSYAGTDNVLTF. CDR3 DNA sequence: TGTGCCAGCAGCTATGCCGGGACAGACAACGTCCTGACTTTC.